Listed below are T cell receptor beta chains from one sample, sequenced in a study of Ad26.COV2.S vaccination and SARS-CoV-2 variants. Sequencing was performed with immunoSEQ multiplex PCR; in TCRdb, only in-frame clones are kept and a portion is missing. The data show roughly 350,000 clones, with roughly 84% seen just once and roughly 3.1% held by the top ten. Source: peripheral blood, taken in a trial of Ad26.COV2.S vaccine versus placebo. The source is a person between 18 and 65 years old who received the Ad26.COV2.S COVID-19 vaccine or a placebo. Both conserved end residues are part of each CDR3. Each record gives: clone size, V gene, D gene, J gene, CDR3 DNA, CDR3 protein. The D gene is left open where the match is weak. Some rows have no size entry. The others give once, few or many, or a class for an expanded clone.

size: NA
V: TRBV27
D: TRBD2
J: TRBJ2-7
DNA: TGTGCCAGCACCCCGCGGGGGGGTCTTTACGAGCAGTACTTC
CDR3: CASTPRGGLYEQYF

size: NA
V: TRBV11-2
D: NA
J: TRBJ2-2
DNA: TGTGCCAGCAGCCTTCGGGACCAGTTTTTT
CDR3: CASSLRDQFF

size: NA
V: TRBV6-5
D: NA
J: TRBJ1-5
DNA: TGTGCCAGCAGTCTGGGTCAAAATCAGCCCCAGCATTTT
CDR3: CASSLGQNQPQHF

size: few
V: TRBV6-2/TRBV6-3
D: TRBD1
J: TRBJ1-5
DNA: TGTGCCAGCAGTTACCACCTCCGCAGGGGGGATCAGCCCCAGCATTTT
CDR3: CASSYHLRRGDQPQHF

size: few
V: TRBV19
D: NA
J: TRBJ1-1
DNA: TGTGCCAGTAGTAAACAGGGTTTGGGCACTGAAGCTTTCTTT
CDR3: CASSKQGLGTEAFF

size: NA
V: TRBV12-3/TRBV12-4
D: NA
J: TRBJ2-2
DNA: TGTGCCAGCAGCCGAGGGGTCACCGGGGAGCTGTTTTTT
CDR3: CASSRGVTGELFF

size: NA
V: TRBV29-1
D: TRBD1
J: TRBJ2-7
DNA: TGCAGCGTTGAAGATTGGACAGGGGAACACTACGAGCAGTACTTC
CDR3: CSVEDWTGEHYEQYF

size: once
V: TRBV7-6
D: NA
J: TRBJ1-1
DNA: TGTGCCAGCAGCTTAGCGACCACCGGAGGGACTGAAGCTTTCTTT
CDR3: CASSLATTGGTEAFF

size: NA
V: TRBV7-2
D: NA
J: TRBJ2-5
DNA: TGTGCCAGCAGCTTATATGGCGGGGGCCTGGGGCAAGAGACCCAGTACTTC
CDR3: CASSLYGGGLGQETQYF

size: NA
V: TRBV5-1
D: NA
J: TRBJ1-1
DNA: TGCGCCAGCAGCTTGGCCCCCAACACTGAAGCTTTCTTT
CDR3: CASSLAPNTEAFF

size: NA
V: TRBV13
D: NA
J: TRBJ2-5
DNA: TGTGCCAGCAGCGACCTGTCAGGGGTAGGGGAGACCCAGTACTTC
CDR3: CASSDLSGVGETQYF

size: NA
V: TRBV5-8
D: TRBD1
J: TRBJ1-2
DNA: TGTGCCAGCAGCTTCGGGACAGGGGCGAATGGCTACACCTTC
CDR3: CASSFGTGANGYTF

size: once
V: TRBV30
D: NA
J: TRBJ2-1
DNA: TGTGCCTGGAGCTTAAGACTAAACGAGCAGTTCTTC
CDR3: CAWSLRLNEQFF

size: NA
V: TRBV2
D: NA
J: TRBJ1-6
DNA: TGTGCCAGCAGGACACAGGGAGAAGGTTCACCCCTCCACTTT
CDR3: CASRTQGEGSPLHF

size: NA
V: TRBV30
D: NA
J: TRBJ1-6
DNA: TGTGCCTGGAAGTGGACGGGGACGAATTCACCCCTCCACTTT
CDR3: CAWKWTGTNSPLHF

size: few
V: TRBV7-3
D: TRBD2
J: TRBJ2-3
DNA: TGTGCCAGCAGCCAATCTGATCTAGCGGGGGGGCGAAATACGCAGTATTTT
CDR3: CASSQSDLAGGRNTQYF

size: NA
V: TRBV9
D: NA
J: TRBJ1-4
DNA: TGTGCCAGCAGCGTAGAGGGTAGGCCTAATGAAAAACTGTTTTTT
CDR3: CASSVEGRPNEKLFF

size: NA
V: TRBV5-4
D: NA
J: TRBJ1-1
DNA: TGTGCCAGCAGCTTGGCCGGGACGGCGAACACTGAAGCTTTCTTT
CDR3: CASSLAGTANTEAFF

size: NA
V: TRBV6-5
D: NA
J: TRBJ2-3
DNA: TGTGCCAGCATGACCTCGGGGGGCACAGATACGCAGTATTTT
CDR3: CASMTSGGTDTQYF

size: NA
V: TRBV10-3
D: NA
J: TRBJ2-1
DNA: TGTGCCATCAGTGATGGTAAGGATACCTCCTACAATGAGCAGTTCTTC
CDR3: CAISDGKDTSYNEQFF

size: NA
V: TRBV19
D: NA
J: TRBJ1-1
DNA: TGTGCCAGTAGTATGAGCATGAACACTGAAGCTTTCTTT
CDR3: CASSMSMNTEAFF

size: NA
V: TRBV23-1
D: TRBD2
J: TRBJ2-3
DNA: TGCGCCAGCAAGGCCCCCAGCGGGGGGTTCACAGATACGCAGTATTTT
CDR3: CASKAPSGGFTDTQYF

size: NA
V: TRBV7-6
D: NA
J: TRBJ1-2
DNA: TGTGCCAGCAGCTTGGTCGGCGGGGGACATAGATGTACGTATGGCTACACCTTC
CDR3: CASSLVGGGHRCTYGYTF

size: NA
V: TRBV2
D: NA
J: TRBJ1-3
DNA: TGTGCCAGCGAAGGGGGGAGCTCTGGAAACACCATATATTTT
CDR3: CASEGGSSGNTIYF

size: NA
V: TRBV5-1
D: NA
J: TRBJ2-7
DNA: TGCGCCAGCAGCTTGGAATATCGGGGGTACGAGCAGTACTTC
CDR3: CASSLEYRGYEQYF

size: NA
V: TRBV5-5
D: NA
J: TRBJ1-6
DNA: TGTGCCAGCAGCAAGGACGGGATCTACTCCTATAATTCACCCCTCCACTTT
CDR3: CASSKDGIYSYNSPLHF

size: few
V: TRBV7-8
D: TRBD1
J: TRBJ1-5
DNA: TGTGCCAGCAGCTTATTGCAGGGGGCAGTAGGACATCAGCCCCAGCATTTT
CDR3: CASSLLQGAVGHQPQHF

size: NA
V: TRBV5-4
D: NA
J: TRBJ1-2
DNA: TGTGCCAGCAGCTTGGGAGGGACTCCCCTCTTC
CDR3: CASSLGGTPLF

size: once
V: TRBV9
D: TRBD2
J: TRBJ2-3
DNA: TGTGCCAGCAGCGTAGATATACCAGGGACTAGACGCACAGATACGCAGTATTTT
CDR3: CASSVDIPGTRRTDTQYF

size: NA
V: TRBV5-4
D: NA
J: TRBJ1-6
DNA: TGTGCCAGCAGCTTGGGGGGTCGTTCACCCCTCCACTTT
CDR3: CASSLGGRSPLHF

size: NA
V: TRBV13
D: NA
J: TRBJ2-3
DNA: TGTGCCAGCAGCTCCGCGGACCTAGCGACAGATACGCAGTATTTT
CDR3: CASSSADLATDTQYF

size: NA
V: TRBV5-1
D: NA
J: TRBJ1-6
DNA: TGCGCCAGCAGCTTGGAACCCAGTAATTCACCCCTCCACTTT
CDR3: CASSLEPSNSPLHF

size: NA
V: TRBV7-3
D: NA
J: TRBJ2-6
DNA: TGTGCCAGCAGCTTAACCGCAACCTCTGGGGCCAACGTCCTGACTTTC
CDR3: CASSLTATSGANVLTF

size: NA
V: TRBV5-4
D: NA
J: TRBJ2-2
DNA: TGTGCCAGCAGCCCGGACGGCAACCTTAGGACCGGGGAGCTGTTTTTT
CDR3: CASSPDGNLRTGELFF

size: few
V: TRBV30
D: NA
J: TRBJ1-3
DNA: TGTGCCTGGAGAAAGCAGGGATCTGGAAACACCATATATTTT
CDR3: CAWRKQGSGNTIYF

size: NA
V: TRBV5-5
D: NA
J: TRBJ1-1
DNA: TGTGCCAGCAGCCATGGAACAGCTATGAACACTGAAGCTTTCTTT
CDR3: CASSHGTAMNTEAFF

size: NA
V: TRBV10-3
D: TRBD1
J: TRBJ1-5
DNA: TGTGCCATCAGTGAGACGGGACAGCTGAATCAGCCCCAGCATTTT
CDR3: CAISETGQLNQPQHF

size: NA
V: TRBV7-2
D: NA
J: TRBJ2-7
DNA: TGTGCCAGCAGCTTACTACCCTCCTACGAGCAGTACTTC
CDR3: CASSLLPSYEQYF

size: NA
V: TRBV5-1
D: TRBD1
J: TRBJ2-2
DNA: TGCGCCAGCAGCTTCGACAGGGTTGGCACCGGGGAGCTGTTTTTT
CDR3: CASSFDRVGTGELFF

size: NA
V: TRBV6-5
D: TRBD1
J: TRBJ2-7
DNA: TGTGCCAGCAATCCGACAGGGGGGACCTACGAGCAGTACTTC
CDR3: CASNPTGGTYEQYF

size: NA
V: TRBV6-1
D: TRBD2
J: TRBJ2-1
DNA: TGTGCCAGCAGTGATAGGGAGGGCTACAATGAGCAGTTCTTC
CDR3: CASSDREGYNEQFF

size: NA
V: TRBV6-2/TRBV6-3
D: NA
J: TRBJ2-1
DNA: TGTGCCAGCAGTCCCCATTCGACCCCTGAGCAGTTCTTC
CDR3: CASSPHSTPEQFF

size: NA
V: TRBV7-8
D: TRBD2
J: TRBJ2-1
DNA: TGTGCCAGCAGCTTAGCCGGCGGGGGGGCATCCCATGAGCAGTTCTTC
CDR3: CASSLAGGGASHEQFF

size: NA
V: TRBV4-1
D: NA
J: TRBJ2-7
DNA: TGCGCCAGCAGCCAAGAAGGGACCTACGAGCAGTACTTC
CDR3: CASSQEGTYEQYF

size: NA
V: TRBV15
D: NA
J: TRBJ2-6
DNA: TGTGCCACCAGCAGAGATAGGGCTGGGGCCAACGTCCTGACTTTC
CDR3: CATSRDRAGANVLTF

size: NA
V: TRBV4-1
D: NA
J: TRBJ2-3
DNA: TGCGCCAGCAGCCAAGATGAGGGGGGAAAGGATACGCAGTATTTT
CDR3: CASSQDEGGKDTQYF

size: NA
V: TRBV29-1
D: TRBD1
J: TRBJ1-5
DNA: TGCAGCGTCCTCAGGGGGCCCAATCAGCCCCAGCATTTT
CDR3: CSVLRGPNQPQHF

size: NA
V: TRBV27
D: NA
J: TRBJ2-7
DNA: TGTGCCAGCAGCCGGACAGATATTCCCTCCTACGAGCAGTACTTC
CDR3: CASSRTDIPSYEQYF

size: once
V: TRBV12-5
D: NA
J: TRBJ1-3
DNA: TGTGCTAGTGGTTTTACAGGAGGAAACACCATATATTTT
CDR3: CASGFTGGNTIYF

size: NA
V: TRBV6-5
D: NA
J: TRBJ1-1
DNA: TGTGCCAGCAGACTACCCGGGGTCTCCGAAGCTTTCTTT
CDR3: CASRLPGVSEAFF

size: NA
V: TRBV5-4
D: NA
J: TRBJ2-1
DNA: TGTGCCAGCAGCTCTACGCTGGGATTCAATGAGCAGTTCTTC
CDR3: CASSSTLGFNEQFF

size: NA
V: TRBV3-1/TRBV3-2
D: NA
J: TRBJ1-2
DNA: TGTGCCAGCAGCCAAGGGGGTTTGGTCTATGGCTACACCTTC
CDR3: CASSQGGLVYGYTF

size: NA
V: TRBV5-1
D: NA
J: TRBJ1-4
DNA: TGCGCCAGCAGCACCCGGACGGCCTCAACTAATGAAAAACTGTTTTTT
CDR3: CASSTRTASTNEKLFF

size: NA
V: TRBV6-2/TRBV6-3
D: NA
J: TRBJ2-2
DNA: TGTGCCAGCAGTAAAGGGAACGGGGAGCTGTTTTTT
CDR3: CASSKGNGELFF

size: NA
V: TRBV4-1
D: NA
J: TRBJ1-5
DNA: TGCGCCAGCAGCCAACCGTCCGGACAGCACTGGCAGCCCCAGCATTTT
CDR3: CASSQPSGQHWQPQHF

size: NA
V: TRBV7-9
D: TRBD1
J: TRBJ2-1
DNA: TGTGCCAGCAGCCGGGACAGCTACAATGAGCAGTTCTTC
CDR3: CASSRDSYNEQFF

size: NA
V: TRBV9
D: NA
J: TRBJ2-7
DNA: TGTGCCAGCAGCATAGGACTTTCCTCATCCTACGAGCAGTACTTC
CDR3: CASSIGLSSSYEQYF

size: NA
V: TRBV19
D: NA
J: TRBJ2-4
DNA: TGTGCCAGTAGTATGCCCTGGGATGCCAAAAACATTCAGTACTTC
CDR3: CASSMPWDAKNIQYF

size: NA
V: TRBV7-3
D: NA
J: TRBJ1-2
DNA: TGTGCCAGCAGCTTGCAGGGAGGCTATGGCTACACCTTC
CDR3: CASSLQGGYGYTF